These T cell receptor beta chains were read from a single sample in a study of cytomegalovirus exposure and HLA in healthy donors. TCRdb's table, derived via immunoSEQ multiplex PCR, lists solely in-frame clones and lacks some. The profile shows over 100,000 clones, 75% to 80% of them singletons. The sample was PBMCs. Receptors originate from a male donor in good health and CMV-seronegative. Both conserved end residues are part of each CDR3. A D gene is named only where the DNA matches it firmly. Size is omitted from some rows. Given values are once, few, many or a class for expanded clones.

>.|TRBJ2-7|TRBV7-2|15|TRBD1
CASSLRLGQGYEQYF
TGTGCCAGCAGCTTACGACTGGGACAGGGCTACGAGCAGTACTTC
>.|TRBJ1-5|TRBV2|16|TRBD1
CASSPQGGGSNQPQHF
TGTGCCAGCAGCCCCCAGGGGGGCGGTAGCAATCAGCCCCAGCATTTT
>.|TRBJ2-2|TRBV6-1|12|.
CASSDPFGELFF
TGTGCCAGCAGTGATCCCTTCGGGGAGCTGTTTTTT
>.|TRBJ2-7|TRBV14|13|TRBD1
CASSLTGPYEQYF
TGTGCCAGCAGCCTGACAGGGCCCTACGAGCAGTACTTC
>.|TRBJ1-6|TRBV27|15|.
CASSPGGLYNSPLHF
TGTGCCAGCAGTCCCGGGGGATTGTATAATTCACCCCTCCACTTT
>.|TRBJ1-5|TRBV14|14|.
CASSPRGRNQPQHF
TGTGCCAGCAGCCCACGAGGGCGTAATCAGCCCCAGCATTTT
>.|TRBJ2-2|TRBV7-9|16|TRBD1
CASSLRRGQGAGELFF
TGTGCCAGCAGCTTAAGAAGGGGACAGGGGGCCGGGGAGCTGTTTTTT
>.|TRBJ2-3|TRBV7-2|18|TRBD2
CASSSRTSGGRSTDTQYF
TGTGCCAGCAGCTCCCGGACTAGCGGGGGGCGGAGCACAGATACGCAGTATTTT
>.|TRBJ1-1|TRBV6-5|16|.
CASSYTGRTKNTEAFF
TGTGCCAGCAGTTACACAGGGCGAACCAAGAACACTGAAGCTTTCTTT
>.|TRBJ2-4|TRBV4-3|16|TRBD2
CASSQEIASGGYIQYF
TGCGCCAGCAGCCAAGAAATAGCTAGCGGGGGTTACATTCAGTACTTC
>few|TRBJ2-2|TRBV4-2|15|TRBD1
CASSRGQGNTGELFF
TGTGCCAGCAGCCGCGGACAGGGGAACACCGGGGAGCTGTTTTTT
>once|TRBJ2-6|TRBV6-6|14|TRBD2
CASSRGGTSNVLTF
TGTGCCAGCAGCCGGGGGGGCACCTCCAACGTCCTGACTTTC
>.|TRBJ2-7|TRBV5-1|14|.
CASSLGQGLGEQYF
TGCGCCAGCAGCTTGGGTCAGGGTCTAGGTGAGCAGTACTTC
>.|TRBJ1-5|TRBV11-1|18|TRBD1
CASSQQTGVAYSNQPQHF
TGTGCCAGCAGCCAGCAAACAGGGGTGGCTTATAGCAATCAGCCCCAGCATTTT
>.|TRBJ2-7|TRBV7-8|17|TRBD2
CASSAQLAGGLVYEQYF
TGTGCCAGCAGCGCCCAGCTAGCGGGGGGCCTTGTATACGAGCAGTACTTC
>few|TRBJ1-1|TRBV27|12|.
CASSQGNTEAFF
TGTGCCAGCTCACAGGGGAACACTGAAGCTTTCTTT
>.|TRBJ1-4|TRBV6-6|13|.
CASSPPGKEKLFF
TGTGCCAGCAGTCCCCCAGGGAAAGAAAAACTGTTTTTT
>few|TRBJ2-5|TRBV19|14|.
CASSRYSGRETQYF
TGTGCCAGTAGTCGCTATTCAGGGCGAGAGACCCAGTACTTC
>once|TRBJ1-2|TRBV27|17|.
CASTHFRGAKSGYGYTF
TGTGCCAGCACCCACTTCCGGGGGGCCAAATCAGGCTATGGCTACACCTTC
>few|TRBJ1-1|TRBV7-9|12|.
CSSSLLVYEAFF
TGTTCCAGCAGCTTATTGGTCTATGAAGCTTTCTTT
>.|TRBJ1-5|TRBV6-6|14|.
CASSYAGPGGPQHF
TGTGCCAGCAGTTACGCGGGGCCTGGGGGACCCCAGCATTTT
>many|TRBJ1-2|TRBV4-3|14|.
CASSQARYPYGYTF
TGCGCCAGCAGCCAAGCGCGATATCCCTATGGCTACACCTTC
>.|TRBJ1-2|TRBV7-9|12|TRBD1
CASGDRNYGYTF
TGTGCCAGCGGGGACAGAAACTATGGCTACACCTTC
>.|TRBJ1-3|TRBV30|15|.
CAWRIGGPSGNTIYF
TGTGCCTGGAGAATCGGGGGACCCTCTGGAAACACCATATATTTT
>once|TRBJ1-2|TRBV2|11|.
CASRRSSGYTF
TGTGCCAGCAGGAGAAGTAGTGGCTACACCTTC
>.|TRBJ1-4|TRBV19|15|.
CASSTLTLSNEKLFF
TGTGCCAGTAGTACCCTTACATTGTCTAATGAAAAACTGTTTTTT
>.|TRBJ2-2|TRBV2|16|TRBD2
CASSLATSRVTGELFF
TGTGCCAGCAGTCTTGCGACTAGCAGGGTCACCGGGGAGCTGTTTTTT
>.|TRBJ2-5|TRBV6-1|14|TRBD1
CASSQGALQETQYF
TGTGCCAGCAGTCAGGGGGCCCTTCAAGAGACCCAGTACTTC
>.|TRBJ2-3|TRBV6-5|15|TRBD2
CASTRTSGGPDTQYF
TGTGCCAGCACCCGGACTAGCGGGGGACCAGATACGCAGTATTTT
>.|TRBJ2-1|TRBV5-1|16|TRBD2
CASSPNPSGTYNEQFF
TGCGCCAGCAGCCCGAACCCTAGCGGAACCTACAATGAGCAGTTCTTC
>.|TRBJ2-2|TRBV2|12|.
CASRLGGGELFF
TGTGCCAGCAGGCTCGGGGGCGGGGAGCTGTTTTTT
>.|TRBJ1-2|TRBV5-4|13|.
CASSSDSPYGYTF
TGTGCCAGCAGTTCGGACAGCCCCTATGGCTACACCTTC
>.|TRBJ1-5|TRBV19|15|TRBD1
CASSGTGGAVQPQHF
TGTGCCAGTAGTGGGACAGGGGGCGCAGTCCAGCCCCAGCATTTT
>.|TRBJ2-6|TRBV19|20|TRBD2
CASSITGGPGRPSGANVLTF
TGTGCCAGTAGTATAACGGGAGGGCCAGGAAGGCCCTCTGGGGCCAACGTCCTGACTTTC
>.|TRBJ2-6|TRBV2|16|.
CASNSGGRGGANVLTF
TGTGCCAGCAACTCGGGGGGCAGAGGTGGGGCCAACGTCCTGACTTTC
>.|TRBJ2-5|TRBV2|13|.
CASSRDTEETQYF
TGTGCCAGCAGTCGGGACACCGAAGAGACCCAGTACTTC
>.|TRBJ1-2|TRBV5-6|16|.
CASSPPVGAGLYGYTF
TGTGCCAGCAGCCCTCCCGTTGGGGCAGGCCTCTATGGCTACACCTTC